This TCR beta chain was sequenced during a study of identical twins. The germline V gene encodes CDR1 SGHRS and CDR2 YFSETQ. The CDR3 spans 15 residues. The V and J ends lost 1 base and 3 bases, in that order; junction bases with no gene match: 3. TCRdb itself ran the 5' RACE reads through MiXCR, one entry per CDR3 protein. The sample consists of roughly 490,000 distinct CDR3 sequences, 13% to 15% of them appearing once. The table lists this clonotype with a few counts. Its antigen remains unknown. Whole-study results and caveats: Carriage of fewer insertions was seen in abundant cord blood beta clonotypes, whereas memory repertoires showed none. Zero-insertion analyses might be partly confounded by invariant T cells like MAIT and iNKT.

The same data also contributed to another study, on yellow fever vaccine responses in identical twins. That paper adds: Vaccine-induced T cell responses in twins were reportedly observed to appear partly convergent, partly personalized.

The sequence came from a woman in her late teens or twenties in good health. The sequenced material came from CD4+ T cells sorted from blood. V and J are TRBV5-1 and TRBJ1-4; 7 positions agree with TRBD1. The CDR3 nucleotides are TGCGCCAGCAGCTTGATTGGGACAGCTAATGAAAAACTGTTTTTT. Translating gives CASSLIGTANEKLFF.